Listed below are T cell receptor beta chains from one sample, sequenced in a study of blood T cell repertoires in COVID-19. Profiled with immunoSEQ multiplex PCR; TCRdb holds only in-frame clones, not every one. The sample records hundreds of thousands of clones, 85% being singletons. The sequenced sample consisted of peripheral blood. These receptors were collected from a middle-aged man with active or convalescent COVID-19. CDR3s include the opening cysteine and the closing phenylalanine or tryptophan. D genes are given only for firm matches. Expanded clones are given a class, and other clones once, few, many or no size at all.

v_call	clone_size	j_call	d_call	cdr3_nt	cdr3_aa
TRBV10-3	.	TRBJ1-1	.	TGTGCCATCAGTGAGGCAGGGGCGAACACTGAAGCTTTCTTT	CAISEAGANTEAFF
TRBV19	once	TRBJ1-4	.	TGTGCCAGTAGTCTTGACCCCTATGGGAGTGAAAAACTGTTTTTT	CASSLDPYGSEKLFF
TRBV11-3	.	TRBJ1-6	TRBD1	TGTGCCAGCAGCTTTACAGGGGCATTGGGTGATTCACCCCTCCACTTT	CASSFTGALGDSPLHF
TRBV5-1	.	TRBJ1-1	TRBD1	TGCGCCAGCAGCTTGGTTGGGGACAGTCATGAAGCTTTCTTT	CASSLVGDSHEAFF
TRBV12-1	.	TRBJ1-5	.	TGTGCCAGCAGCTTTGAGCAGGGGCCCTACAATCAGCCCCAGCATTTT	CASSFEQGPYNQPQHF
TRBV9	few	TRBJ2-1	.	TGTGCCAGCAGCGTAGGCTACTCCTACAATGAGCAGTTCTTC	CASSVGYSYNEQFF
TRBV4-1	.	TRBJ2-3	TRBD2	TGCGCCAGCAGCCAAGGTTTTAGCGGGAGTGCAGATACGCAGTATTTT	CASSQGFSGSADTQYF
TRBV15	.	TRBJ2-1	.	TGTGCCACCAGCACCCCAGAAGGGGTTGAGCAGTTCTTC	CATSTPEGVEQFF
TRBV28	.	TRBJ1-4	TRBD1	TGTGCCAACTCCGACAGGGGGCATGAAAAACTGTTTTTT	CANSDRGHEKLFF
TRBV9	once	TRBJ2-4	TRBD2	TGTGCCAGCAGCGTAGTGGATAGCGGGAGGGTCCACTTC	CASSVVDSGRVHF
TRBV11-2	.	TRBJ1-3	.	TGTGCCAGCATTGGTCGGTCTGGAAACACCATATATTTT	CASIGRSGNTIYF
TRBV11-2	.	TRBJ1-2	.	TGTGCCAGCAGCTCACAGGTCTATGGCTACACCTTC	CASSSQVYGYTF
TRBV29-1	.	TRBJ1-2	.	TGCAGCGTTGAAGTAATGTCACTTCATGGCTACACCTTC	CSVEVMSLHGYTF
TRBV4-2	.	TRBJ2-3	TRBD2	TGTGCCAGCAGCCGACTAGCGGGAAACACAGATACGCAGTATTTT	CASSRLAGNTDTQYF
TRBV7-9	.	TRBJ1-1	TRBD1	TGTGCCAGCAGCCAATCCGGGACAGACACTGAAGCTTTCTTT	CASSQSGTDTEAFF
TRBV5-4	.	TRBJ2-1	.	TGTGCCAGCAGCTTGCCTTTCCGGACTTCCAACAATGAGCAGTTCTTC	CASSLPFRTSNNEQFF
TRBV5-1	.	TRBJ1-1	.	TGCGCCAGCAGCCCACAGGGAGGGGGGCGCACTGAAGCTTTCTTT	CASSPQGGGRTEAFF
TRBV25-1	.	TRBJ1-6	.	TGTGCCAGCAGTGGGGGGGTGGGCAATTCACCCCTCCACTTT	CASSGGVGNSPLHF